This T cell receptor (beta chain) stems from a study of early T cells in non-severe SARS-CoV-2 infection. Study-level background: Unsorted whole blood bulk RNA was sequenced, with unpaired chains. Study-level points and caveats: VDJdb matching, biased toward anti-spike CD8 responses, missed private and CD4 specificities.

Worth noting for this clonotype: Its matching antigen is unknown.

The germline V gene has CDR1 SGHRS and CDR2 YFSETQ. The CDR3 spans 14 residues. V gave up 7 bases and J gave up 1 base, with 14 bases separating them. Individual cDNA molecules received unique molecular identifiers during library preparation. TCRdb reprocessed the 5' RACE reads with MiXCR, giving one entry per CDR3 protein. The sample includes under 70,000 distinct CDR3 sequences, 11% of them seen just once. This chain links TRBV5-1 with TRBJ2-5; either TRBD1 or TRBD2 may supply D (5 bases each). This TCR was recovered from an adult who was a healthcare worker with PCR-confirmed SARS-CoV-2 infection or an uninfected control (not recorded which). Material: whole blood. The CDR3 nucleotides read TGCGCCAGCCTTCCCGGGACGTCCCAAGAGACCCAGTACTTC. It yields the protein CASLPGTSQETQYF. Variable domain in full (rest from reference TRBV5-1 and TRBJ2-5): KAGVTQTPRYLIKTRGQQVTLSCSPISGHRSVSWYQQTPGQGLQFLFEYFSETQRNKGNFPGRFSGRQFSNSRSEMNVSTLELGDSALYLCASLPGTSQETQYFGPGTRLLVL.